This T cell receptor beta chain was sequenced in a study of blood T cell repertoires in COVID-19. Study as a whole: Sources were T cells, B-cell-depleted T cells, or PBMCs; the material itself was cDNA or gDNA.

Researchers sorted participants into cohorts using their self-reported clinical history. Profiled with immunoSEQ multiplex PCR; TCRdb holds only in-frame clones, not every one. The sample consists of more than 200,000 clones, 65% to 85% of them appearing once. The CDR3 totals 14 residues. With 5 bases clipped from V and 5 bases from J, the junction kept 8 bases outside the gene matches. Germline values: CDR1 SGHAT, CDR2 FQNNGV. The V gene is TRBV11-2, the J gene TRBJ2-7; 8 bases align to TRBD1. The TCR was taken from a man aged 25 to 40 with acute COVID-19. What was sequenced was PBMCs or T cells enriched from blood (not recorded which). CDR3: CASSRRTGSDEQYF. CDR3 in DNA: TGTGCCAGCAGCCGTAGGACAGGGAGCGACGAGCAGTACTTC. The whole variable domain, filled in from reference TRBV11-2 and TRBJ2-7, reads EAGVAQSPRYKIIEKRQSVAFWCNPISGHATLYWYQQILGQGPKLLIQFQNNGVVDDSQLPKDRFSAERLKGVDSTLKIQPAKLEDSAVYLCASSRRTGSDEQYFGPGTRLTVT.